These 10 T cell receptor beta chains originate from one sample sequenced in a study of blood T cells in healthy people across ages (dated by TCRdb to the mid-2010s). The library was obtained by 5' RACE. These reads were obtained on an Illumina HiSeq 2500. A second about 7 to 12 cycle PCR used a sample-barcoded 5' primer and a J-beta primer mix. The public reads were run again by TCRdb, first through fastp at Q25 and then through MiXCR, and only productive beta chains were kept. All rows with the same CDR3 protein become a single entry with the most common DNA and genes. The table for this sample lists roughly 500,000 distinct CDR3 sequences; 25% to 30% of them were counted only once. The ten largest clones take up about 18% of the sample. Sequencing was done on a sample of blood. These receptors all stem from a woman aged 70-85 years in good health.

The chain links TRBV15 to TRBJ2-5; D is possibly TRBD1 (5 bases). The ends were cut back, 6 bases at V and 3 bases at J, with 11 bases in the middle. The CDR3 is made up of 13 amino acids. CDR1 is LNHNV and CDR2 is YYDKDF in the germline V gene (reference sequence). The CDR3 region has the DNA TGTGCCACCAGTAGTCGACAGAAAGAGACCCAGTACTTC. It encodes CATSSRQKETQYF.

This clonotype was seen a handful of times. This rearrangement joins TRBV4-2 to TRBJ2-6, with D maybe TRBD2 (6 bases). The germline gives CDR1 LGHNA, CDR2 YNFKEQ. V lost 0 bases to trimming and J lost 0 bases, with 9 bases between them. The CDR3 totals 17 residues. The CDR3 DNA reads TGTGCCAGCAGCCAAGATTGGCGGGACTCTGGGGCCAACGTCCTGACTTTC. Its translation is CASSQDWRDSGANVLTF.

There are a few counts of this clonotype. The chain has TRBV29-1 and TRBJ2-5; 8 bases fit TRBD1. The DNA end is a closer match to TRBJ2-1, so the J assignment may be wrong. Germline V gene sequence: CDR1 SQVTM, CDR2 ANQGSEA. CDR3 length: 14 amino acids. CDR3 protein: CSVDWAGGIDEQFF. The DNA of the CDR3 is TGCAGCGTTGATTGGGCAGGGGGCATCGATGAGCAGTTCTTC.

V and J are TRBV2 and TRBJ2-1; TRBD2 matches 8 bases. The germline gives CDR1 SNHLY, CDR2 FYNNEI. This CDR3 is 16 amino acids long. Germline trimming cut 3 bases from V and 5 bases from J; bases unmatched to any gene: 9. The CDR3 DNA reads TGTGCCAGCAGTGAGGGTTTCGGGGGGGGAAACAATGAGCAGTTCTTC. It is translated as CASSEGFGGGNNEQFF.

CDR3 bases: TGTGCCAGCAGTGAGCAGCTTTATCCCTACAATGAGCAGTTCTTC. Translation gives CASSEQLYPYNEQFF. V gene TRBV6-1 combines with J gene TRBJ2-1; D is ambiguous. Germline V CDR1 and CDR2: MNHNS, SASEGT. V gave up 3 bases and J gave up 2 bases, with 11 bases separating them. CDR3 length: 15 amino acids.

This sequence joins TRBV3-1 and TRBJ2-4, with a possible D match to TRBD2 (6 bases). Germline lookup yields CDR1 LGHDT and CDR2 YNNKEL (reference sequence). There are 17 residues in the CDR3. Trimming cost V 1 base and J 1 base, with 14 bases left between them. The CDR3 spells CASSQVPSAGAKNIQYF. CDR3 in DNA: TGTGCCAGCAGCCAAGTCCCATCCGCGGGGGCCAAAAACATTCAGTACTTC.

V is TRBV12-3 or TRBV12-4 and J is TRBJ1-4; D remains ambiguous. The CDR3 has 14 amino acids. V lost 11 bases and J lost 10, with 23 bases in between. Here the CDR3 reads CASTRVLGAGKLFF. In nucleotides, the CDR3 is TGTGCCTCCACGCGGGTCTTGGGCGCGGGAAAACTGTTTTTT.

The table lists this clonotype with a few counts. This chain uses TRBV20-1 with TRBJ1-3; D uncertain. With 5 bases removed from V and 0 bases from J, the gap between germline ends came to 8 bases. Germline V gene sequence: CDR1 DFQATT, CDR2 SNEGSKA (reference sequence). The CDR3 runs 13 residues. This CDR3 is CSARGHSGNTIYF. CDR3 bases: TGCAGTGCTCGTGGGCACTCTGGAAACACCATATATTTT.

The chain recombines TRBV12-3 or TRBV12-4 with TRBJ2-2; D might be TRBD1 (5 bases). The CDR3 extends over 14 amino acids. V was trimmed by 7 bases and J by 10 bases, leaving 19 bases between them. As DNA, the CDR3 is TGTGCCAGCACCAAAGGGCAGGGTGTAGAGGAGCTGTTTTTT. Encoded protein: CASTKGQGVEELFF.

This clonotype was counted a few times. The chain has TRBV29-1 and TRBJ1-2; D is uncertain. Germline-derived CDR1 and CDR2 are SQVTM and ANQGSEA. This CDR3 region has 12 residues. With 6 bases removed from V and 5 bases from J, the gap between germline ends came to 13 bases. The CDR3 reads CSVQTTSYGYTF. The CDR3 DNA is TGCAGCGTACAAACAACATCTTATGGCTACACCTTC.